This TCR beta chain was captured in a study of blood T cell repertoires in COVID-19. Across the study: Acute and convalescent COVID-19 samples came from the United States, Italy and Spain. PBMCs, B-cell-depleted T cells, or T cells were the source of the cDNA or gDNA that made up the material.

The V gene's germline CDR1 is SEHNR and CDR2 FQNEAQ (reference sequence). The CDR3 is 12 amino acids. Trimming took 5 bases from V and 4 from J, leaving 8 bases between them. In the original workflow: Amplification with reference gene primers provided the estimates of nucleated cell counts. Repertoires were generated with immunoSEQ multiplex PCR, while TCRdb's copy carries only in-frame clones and drops some. V, J and clone size reflect that table, while D and trimming were determined from the DNA. The sample has over 90,000 clones, almost 85% seen once. This receptor was obtained from a man in his forties or fifties with active or convalescent COVID-19. The chain carries TRBV7-9 and TRBJ1-2; D may be TRBD1 (5 bases). Sequenced: peripheral blood. The CDR3 bases are TGTGCCAGCAGCCACAGGTCCTATGGCTACACCTTC. This codes for CASSHRSYGYTF.